These 28 T cell receptor beta chains were sequenced from one sample in a study of blood T cells in healthy people across ages (dated by TCRdb to the mid-2010s). The method was 5' RACE. Reads for this sample came from an Illumina HiSeq 2500. A second 7 to 11 cycle PCR used a sample-barcoded 5' primer and a J-beta primer mix. TCRdb trimmed public reads at Q25 via fastp, called clones via MiXCR and kept in-frame beta chains. Each entry merges the rows of one CDR3 protein and shows their most common DNA and genes. For this sample the table gives hundreds of thousands of distinct CDR3 sequences, of which less than 25% were detected only once. The ten largest clonotypes hold around 10% of the sample. These data were likewise used in another study, on T cells of mothers and their children.

Input material: blood. These receptors came from a boy younger than 18 in good health.

This clonotype came up a few times. The chain uses TRBV5-1 and TRBJ2-5; D is uncertain. The germline V gene has CDR1 SGHRS and CDR2 YFSETQ. The length of the CDR3 is 15 residues. V lost 0 bases and J 2 bases, leaving 11 bases between the germline ends. CDR3 sequence reads: CASSLASAAQETQYF. In DNA form, the CDR3 reads TGCGCCAGCAGCTTGGCCTCGGCAGCACAAGAGACCCAGTACTTC.

This clonotype has a handful of counts. The V gene is TRBV9, the J gene TRBJ2-7; D is unresolved. Germline V CDR1 and CDR2: SGDLS, YYNGEE. V lost 2 bases and J lost 3, with 12 bases in between. This CDR3 contains 14 residues. CDR3 in amino acids: CASSVGGLNYEQYF. CDR3 DNA: TGTGCCAGCAGCGTTGGTGGCCTTAACTACGAGCAGTACTTC.

The V call is TRBV11-2, the J call TRBJ2-5; D is perhaps TRBD2 (6 bases). The CDR3 contains 17 residues. The ends were cut back, 1 base at V and 1 base at J, with 16 bases in the middle. Germline V gene sequence: CDR1 SGHAT, CDR2 FQNNGV. CDR3 sequence reads: CASSLGGGAGLQETQYF. The DNA of the CDR3 is TGTGCCAGCAGCTTAGGGGGTGGGGCGGGGCTCCAAGAGACCCAGTACTTC.

Notes on this clonotype: One end of the junction varies from germline; a read error may be responsible. This sequence joins TRBV5-6 and TRBJ2-5, with no clear D. Germline V CDR1 and CDR2: SGHDT, YYEEEE. CDR3 length: 14 residues. The CDR3 bases are TGTGCCGGCAGCTTGAAGGTTGAGGAAGAGACCCAGTACTTC. Translating gives CAGSLKVEEETQYF.

This clonotype has just a few counts. V is TRBV29-1 and J is TRBJ2-5, with D possibly TRBD2 on 6 matching bases. V lost 8 bases and J lost 5, with 18 bases in between. Germline loops: CDR1 SQVTM, CDR2 ANQGSEA. CDR3 size: 13 residues. The CDR3 sequence: CSWEAVGWETQYF. CDR3 DNA sequence: TGCAGCTGGGAGGCAGTGGGGTGGGAGACCCAGTACTTC.

The gene calls are TRBV11-2 and TRBJ2-5; 7 nucleotides align to TRBD2. CDR1 SGHAT and CDR2 FQNNGV come from the germline V gene. CDR3 size: 15 residues. The V and J ends lost 5 bases and 1 base, in that order; junction bases with no gene match: 7. DNA for the CDR3: TGTGCCAGCAGCCCTAGGCGGGGGAGCCAAGAGACCCAGTACTTC. It is translated as CASSPRRGSQETQYF.

This chain joins TRBV27 and TRBJ2-7, with 8 bases matching TRBD2. The CDR3 sequence is 15 residues long. CDR1 is MNHEY and CDR2 is SMNVEV in the germline V gene (reference sequence). Trimming cost V 6 bases and J 1 base; bases outside gene matches: 8. As DNA, the CDR3 is TGTGCCAGCAGGGGAGCGGGAGCAGATTCCTACGAGCAGTACTTC. Its protein is CASRGAGADSYEQYF.

This clonotype was detected only a few times. The chain combines TRBV11-2 with TRBJ1-1; 8 bases are a match to TRBD1. Germline V gene data show CDR1 as SGHAT and CDR2 as FQNNGV. CDR3 length equals 18 residues. The V gene end was trimmed by 5 bases and the J gene end by 3 bases; junction bases not matched to a gene: 17. CDR3 DNA: TGTGCCAGCAGCCCCCTACTAACAAACAGGGGGGCGGACACTGAAGCTTTCTTT. Translated: CASSPLLTNRGADTEAFF.

V is TRBV4-3 and J is TRBJ2-3; no reliable D call. CDR1 LGHNA and CDR2 YSLEER come from the germline V gene. V lost 4 bases and J lost 8, with 13 bases in between. The CDR3 runs to 13 residues. The CDR3 loop is CASSPDLFGTQYF. The CDR3 coding sequence is TGCGCCAGCAGCCCCGACCTGTTTGGTACGCAGTATTTT.

This clonotype has a count of ten or more. The J gene is TRBJ2-1, the V gene TRBV24-1; D might be TRBD2 (6 bases). CDR3 length equals 15 residues. The V end lost 0 bases, the J end lost 10 bases, and 15 bases lay between the germline ends. Germline V gene data show CDR1 as KGHDR and CDR2 as SFDVKD. The chain's CDR3 is CATSDLNGRGGEQFF. CDR3 nucleotides: TGTGCCACCAGTGATTTGAATGGTAGGGGAGGCGAGCAGTTCTTC.

As DNA, the CDR3 is TGCAGTAACTCCGGGACGTTCTCCTACGAGCAGTACTTC. Translated: CSNSGTFSYEQYF. The rearrangement uses TRBV20-1 and TRBJ2-5; perhaps D is TRBD1 or TRBD2 (5 bases each). The tail of the sequence fits TRBJ2-7 better, so the J call may be wrong. CDR3 size: 13 residues. CDR1 is DFQATT, CDR2 SNEGSKA, per germline (reference sequence).

This clonotype was detected only a few times. The gene calls are TRBV25-1 and TRBJ1-1; D remains ambiguous. The germline V gene encodes CDR1 MGHDK and CDR2 SYGVNS. The ends were cut back, 6 bases at V and 1 base at J, with 9 bases in the middle. The CDR3 has 13 residues. The chain's CDR3 is CASSRSENTEAFF. The CDR3 DNA reads as TGTGCCAGCAGCCGATCAGAGAACACTGAAGCTTTCTTT.

This clonotype was found a few times. The genes are TRBV20-1 and TRBJ1-1; 8 positions agree with TRBD1. This CDR3 contains 12 residues. Looked up from germline, CDR1 is DFQATT and CDR2 is SNEGSKA (reference sequence). V gave up 2 bases and J gave up 6 bases; unmatched junction bases: 2. CDR3 in DNA: TGCAGTGCTAGAACAGGGGGTCCTGAAGCTTTCTTT. Translation: CSARTGGPEAFF.

V is TRBV11-3 and J is TRBJ2-3; D possibly corresponds to TRBD1 (6 bases). Trimming left V 5 bases short and J 6 bases short, with 21 bases between. Germline CDR1 SGHNT, CDR2 YENEEA. There are 16 residues in the CDR3. In DNA, the CDR3 is TGTGCCAGCAGCCCTTCTATGGGACAAGAGACCGATACGCAGTATTTT. It is translated as CASSPSMGQETDTQYF. Based on the CDR3 plus reference TRBV11-3 and TRBJ2-3, the full variable domain is EAGVVQSPRYKIIEKKQPVAFWCNPISGHNTLYWYLQNLGQGPELLIRYENEEAVDDSQLPKDRFSAERLKGVDSTLKIQPAELGDSAVYLCASSPSMGQETDTQYFGPGTRLTVL.

The chain joins TRBV4-3 to TRBJ1-5, with D perhaps matching TRBD1 (6 bases). Trimming pared 4 bases from V and 7 bases from J, leaving 17 bases between. The CDR3 runs to 15 residues. The V gene's germline CDR1 is LGHNA and CDR2 YSLEER. Here the CDR3 reads CASSRITGIGQPQHF. The CDR3 DNA reads TGCGCCAGCAGCCGTATTACAGGGATAGGACAGCCCCAGCATTTT.

This clonotype was detected ten times or more. The V and J genes are TRBV7-9 and TRBJ2-5, with 11 bases lining up with TRBD2. The CDR3 consists of 16 residues. J gave up 4 bases and V 5 bases, and 9 bases lay outside the gene matches. Germline V lookup: CDR1 SEHNR, CDR2 FQNEAQ (reference sequence). The CDR3 nucleotides read TGTGCCAGCAGCCGAGTACTAGCGGGAGTATCAGAGACCCAGTACTTC. Encoded protein: CASSRVLAGVSETQYF.

The CDR3 spells CASSRRTYEQYF. The DNA of the CDR3 is TGTGCCAGCAGTCGAAGAACCTACGAGCAGTACTTC. The genes are TRBV2 and TRBJ2-7; D gene uncertain. Between the trimmed V and J ends, which lost 5 bases and 2 bases, there was a span of 7 bases. There are 12 residues in the CDR3. CDR1 and CDR2 (germline): SNHLY, FYNNEI.

V and J are TRBV9 and TRBJ1-2, with TRBD1 matching over 7 bases. The CDR3 totals 15 residues. From germline, CDR1 is SGDLS and CDR2 YYNGEE. Trimming at V came to 0 bases and at J to 3 bases, leaving 5 bases not matched to a gene. DNA for the CDR3: TGTGCCAGCAGCGTAGACGCAGGGGGGCACTATGGCTACACCTTC. Translating gives CASSVDAGGHYGYTF.

This clonotype appeared a few times. The gene calls are TRBV11-2 and TRBJ1-3; D remains ambiguous. Germline V CDR1 and CDR2: SGHAT, FQNNGV. The CDR3 runs to 16 residues. Deletions cut 0 bases from V and 0 bases from J, with 9 bases between. Here the CDR3 DNA reads TGTGCCAGCAGCTTAGAGGAGGGAAGCTCTGGAAACACCATATATTTT. It yields the protein CASSLEEGSSGNTIYF.

There are a few counts of this clonotype. V usage is TRBV25-1 and J usage is TRBJ2-5; 10 nucleotides align to TRBD2. The J call is in doubt because the DNA end fits TRBJ2-1 better. This CDR3 is 17 amino acids long. Germline V gene data show CDR1 as MGHDK and CDR2 as SYGVNS. In nucleotides, the CDR3 is TGTGCCAGCAGTGATCGCCCTAGCGGGGGCCACTTGGATGAGCAGTTCTTC. Residues: CASSDRPSGGHLDEQFF.

V is TRBV9 and J is TRBJ1-2; D ambiguous. The germline V gene encodes CDR1 SGDLS and CDR2 YYNGEE. The CDR3 sequence is 11 residues long. The V and J ends lost 4 bases and 5 bases respectively, with 6 bases between them. The CDR3 reads CASSSQYGYTF. CDR3 coding DNA: TGTGCCAGCAGCTCCCAGTATGGCTACACCTTC.

A few counts support this clonotype. This chain uses TRBV11-2 with TRBJ1-6, with 7 bases fitting TRBD1. Per germline, CDR1 SGHAT and CDR2 FQNNGV. V was clipped by 3 bases and J by 8 bases; unmatched bases: 7. CDR3 size: 15 residues. Here the CDR3 reads CASSFLGQSHSPLHF. The CDR3 nucleotides read TGTGCCAGCAGCTTCTTGGGACAGAGTCATTCACCCCTCCACTTT.

The V gene is TRBV7-9, the J gene TRBJ2-5; no clear D. The end of the DNA is better explained by TRBJ2-1, so the J call may be wrong. Germline CDR1 and CDR2: SEHNR and FQNEAQ (reference sequence). The CDR3 spans 15 residues. CDR3 region: CASSLRTTEYNEQFF. The DNA of the CDR3 is TGTGCCAGCAGCCTCCGCACGACGGAGTACAATGAGCAGTTCTTC.

The chain is built from TRBV18 and TRBJ1-1; 8 positions match TRBD1. V lost 2 bases to trimming and J lost 0 bases; unmatched junction nucleotides: 5. The CDR3 covers 16 residues. Germline CDR1 reads KGHSH; CDR2 reads LQKENI. CDR3: CASSPRGQGMNTEAFF. The CDR3 DNA sequence: TGTGCCAGCTCACCAAGAGGACAGGGCATGAACACTGAAGCTTTCTTT.

This clonotype was counted a single time. The chain is built from TRBV6-2 or TRBV6-3 and TRBJ2-1, with D unclear. V dropped 3 bases and J dropped 2 bases, with 11 bases sitting between them. The germline gives CDR1 MNHEY, CDR2 SVGEGT. The CDR3 loop spans 15 amino acids. CDR3 in amino acids: CASSYLVGAYNEQFF. CDR3 bases: TGTGCCAGCAGTTATTTGGTGGGTGCCTACAATGAGCAGTTCTTC.

This clonotype was detected only a few times. CDR3 nucleotides: TGCGCCAGCAGCCAAGAACGGGGCCTCTCTGGAAACACCATATATTTT. Protein: CASSQERGLSGNTIYF. The chain recombines TRBV4-1 with TRBJ1-3, with D possibly matching TRBD1 (5 bases). This CDR3 has 16 residues. The germline CDR1 and CDR2 sequences are MGHRA and YSYEKL. With 0 bases removed from V and 0 bases from J, the gap between germline ends came to 9 bases.

V and J are TRBV5-1 and TRBJ2-3, with D hard to call. This CDR3 is 16 amino acids long. The V and J ends lost 4 bases and 4 bases respectively, with 19 bases between them. Germline lookup yields CDR1 SGHRS and CDR2 YFSETQ. In DNA form, the CDR3 reads TGCGCCAGCAGCCCGACCCTGAATGGGTCGCCAGATACGCAGTATTTT. It yields the protein CASSPTLNGSPDTQYF.

The chain employs TRBV20-1 and TRBJ1-6; D may be TRBD1 (5 bases). The germline gives CDR1 DFQATT, CDR2 SNEGSKA (reference sequence). CDR3 length equals 15 residues. Trimming stripped 0 bases from V and 6 bases from J, with 12 bases between. CDR3 region: CSAREWRGSNSPLHF. CDR3 DNA: TGCAGTGCTAGAGAATGGAGGGGCTCTAATTCACCCCTCCACTTT.